This is a list of T cell receptor beta chains from one sample in a study of OX40 agonist ivuxolimab in advanced cancers. Assay used: immunoSEQ multiplex PCR; TCRdb lists only in-frame clones, some missing. The top ten clones hold 9.5% to 15% of a sample with tens of thousands of clones, around 80% of them seen once. The material was CD4+ or CD8+ T cells sorted from blood, obtained in a trial of the OX40 agonist ivuxolimab. These receptors came from an adult with an advanced solid tumor such as melanoma, head and neck, liver or kidney cancer. CDR3s include the opening cysteine and the closing phenylalanine or tryptophan. Fields, in order: clone size, J gene, D gene, V gene, CDR3 DNA, CDR3 protein. The D gene is left open where the match is weak. Clone sizes are given selectively: once, few, many, or a class where the clone is expanded.

clone size: NA
J gene: TRBJ2-2
D gene: NA
V gene: TRBV7-3
CDR3 DNA: TGTGCCAGCAGCTTAATGAACGGGGAGCTGTTTTTT
CDR3 protein: CASSLMNGELFF

clone size: NA
J gene: TRBJ1-1
D gene: NA
V gene: TRBV6-6
CDR3 DNA: TGTGCCAGCAGTTACGAGGGACGGTACACTGAAGCTTTCTTT
CDR3 protein: CASSYEGRYTEAFF

clone size: NA
J gene: TRBJ2-5
D gene: NA
V gene: TRBV18
CDR3 DNA: TGTGCCAGCTCACCAGGGGCGCAAGAGACCCAGTACTTC
CDR3 protein: CASSPGAQETQYF

clone size: NA
J gene: TRBJ2-1
D gene: NA
V gene: TRBV11-2
CDR3 DNA: TGTGCCAGCAGCTTAGGGGGCTCATTTTGGGGGCTCAATGAGCAGTTCTTC
CDR3 protein: CASSLGGSFWGLNEQFF

clone size: NA
J gene: TRBJ1-1
D gene: NA
V gene: TRBV27
CDR3 DNA: TGTGCCAGCAGTTTTCAATCCCTGGGGTTGGGCACTGAAGCTTTCTTT
CDR3 protein: CASSFQSLGLGTEAFF

clone size: NA
J gene: TRBJ2-3
D gene: NA
V gene: TRBV5-4
CDR3 DNA: TGTGCCAGCAGCAAAAGCGGGTACCGCACAGATACGCAGTATTTT
CDR3 protein: CASSKSGYRTDTQYF

clone size: NA
J gene: TRBJ2-5
D gene: NA
V gene: TRBV9
CDR3 DNA: TGTGCCAGCAGCGTACGGCTCGGGGGCCAAGAGACCCAGTACTTC
CDR3 protein: CASSVRLGGQETQYF

clone size: NA
J gene: TRBJ1-2
D gene: TRBD1
V gene: TRBV29-1
CDR3 DNA: TGCAGCGTTGACCCTTTCGGACAGGGAGCTTATGGCTACACCTTC
CDR3 protein: CSVDPFGQGAYGYTF

clone size: NA
J gene: TRBJ1-5
D gene: NA
V gene: TRBV4-2
CDR3 DNA: TGTGCCAGTAGCCAAGGCAGGGGCAATCAGCCCCAGCATTTT
CDR3 protein: CASSQGRGNQPQHF

clone size: NA
J gene: TRBJ1-4
D gene: TRBD1
V gene: TRBV11-2
CDR3 DNA: TGTGCCAGCAGCACCCGACTCGGACAGGAGCCGGCAACTAATGAAAAACTGTTTTTT
CDR3 protein: CASSTRLGQEPATNEKLFF

clone size: NA
J gene: TRBJ2-5
D gene: TRBD2
V gene: TRBV2
CDR3 DNA: TGTGCCAGCATCGAAAACCGGGGGGGGCAAGAGACCCAGTACTTC
CDR3 protein: CASIENRGGQETQYF

clone size: NA
J gene: TRBJ2-1
D gene: NA
V gene: TRBV6-6
CDR3 DNA: TGTGCCAGCGCGGCTAGTGGGACCGGTGAGCAGTTCTTC
CDR3 protein: CASAASGTGEQFF

clone size: NA
J gene: TRBJ2-7
D gene: NA
V gene: TRBV6-5
CDR3 DNA: TGTGCCAGCAGTTACCGCCGGAGCAGTTACGAGCAGTACTTC
CDR3 protein: CASSYRRSSYEQYF

clone size: NA
J gene: TRBJ2-5
D gene: NA
V gene: TRBV5-8
CDR3 DNA: TGTGCCAGCAGCCCCGTTTCAGGCCGTCAGTACTTC
CDR3 protein: CASSPVSGRQYF

clone size: NA
J gene: TRBJ2-7
D gene: TRBD1
V gene: TRBV28
CDR3 DNA: TGTGCCAGCAGTTTGCGCAGGGGGCTCCCCTACGAGCAGTACTTC
CDR3 protein: CASSLRRGLPYEQYF

clone size: few
J gene: TRBJ2-3
D gene: TRBD2
V gene: TRBV7-2
CDR3 DNA: TGTGCCAGCAGGGGGACTAGCGGGAGCGCTAGCACAGATACGCAGTATTTT
CDR3 protein: CASRGTSGSASTDTQYF

clone size: NA
J gene: TRBJ1-1
D gene: NA
V gene: TRBV2
CDR3 DNA: TGTGCCAGCAGTGACAGGGGAAACACTGAAGCTTTCTTT
CDR3 protein: CASSDRGNTEAFF

clone size: NA
J gene: TRBJ1-4
D gene: NA
V gene: TRBV4-1
CDR3 DNA: TGCGCCAGCAGCCAAGATCAGGGATGGAATGAAAAACTGTTTTTT
CDR3 protein: CASSQDQGWNEKLFF

clone size: NA
J gene: TRBJ1-1
D gene: TRBD1
V gene: TRBV4-3
CDR3 DNA: TGCGCCAGCAGCCAGAAAAACAGGGGTGACACTGAAGCTTTCTTT
CDR3 protein: CASSQKNRGDTEAFF

clone size: NA
J gene: TRBJ2-3
D gene: TRBD2
V gene: TRBV4-2
CDR3 DNA: TGTGCCAGCGGGCCTGCGGGAGAGGGTGATACGCAGTATTTT
CDR3 protein: CASGPAGEGDTQYF

clone size: NA
J gene: TRBJ2-3
D gene: TRBD2
V gene: TRBV2
CDR3 DNA: TGTGCCAGCAGTGGAGCGGGATTCGGCACAGATACGCAGTATTTT
CDR3 protein: CASSGAGFGTDTQYF

clone size: NA
J gene: TRBJ1-1
D gene: NA
V gene: TRBV5-1
CDR3 DNA: TGCGCCAGCAGCTTCTACTCGGGGAACACTGAAGCTTTCTTT
CDR3 protein: CASSFYSGNTEAFF

clone size: NA
J gene: TRBJ2-3
D gene: TRBD2
V gene: TRBV7-3
CDR3 DNA: TGTGCCAGCAGCCCGAAGGGACTAGCGGGAGTCATAAGCACAGATACGCAGTATTTT
CDR3 protein: CASSPKGLAGVISTDTQYF

clone size: NA
J gene: TRBJ2-5
D gene: TRBD1
V gene: TRBV18
CDR3 DNA: TGTGCCAGCTCACCACCGGTACGGACAGGTGGACAAGAGACCCAGTACTTC
CDR3 protein: CASSPPVRTGGQETQYF

clone size: NA
J gene: TRBJ2-1
D gene: TRBD2
V gene: TRBV28
CDR3 DNA: TGTGCCAGCACCCTCACTAGCGGGGGGGCCAATGAGCAGTTCTTC
CDR3 protein: CASTLTSGGANEQFF

clone size: NA
J gene: TRBJ1-1
D gene: NA
V gene: TRBV30
CDR3 DNA: TGTGCCTGGAGACCTTCAGGGGACACTGAAGCTTTCTTT
CDR3 protein: CAWRPSGDTEAFF

clone size: NA
J gene: TRBJ1-5
D gene: NA
V gene: TRBV30
CDR3 DNA: TGTGCCTGGACAAAGGAGGGTCTTAGCAATCAGCCCCAGCATTTT
CDR3 protein: CAWTKEGLSNQPQHF

clone size: once
J gene: TRBJ1-3
D gene: NA
V gene: TRBV12-5
CDR3 DNA: TGTGCTAGTGGTTTGGTACTGAGTGTCTCTGGAAACACCATATATTTT
CDR3 protein: CASGLVLSVSGNTIYF

clone size: NA
J gene: TRBJ2-1
D gene: NA
V gene: TRBV7-2
CDR3 DNA: TGTGCCAGCAGCTTAGGATGGGGGCATCGAGGGAATGAGCAGTTCTTC
CDR3 protein: CASSLGWGHRGNEQFF

clone size: NA
J gene: TRBJ2-6
D gene: NA
V gene: TRBV28
CDR3 DNA: TGTGCCAGCAGGAGGACATACTCTGGGGCCAACGTCCTGACTTTC
CDR3 protein: CASRRTYSGANVLTF

clone size: few
J gene: TRBJ2-2
D gene: NA
V gene: TRBV4-2
CDR3 DNA: TGTGCCAGCAGCCAAGATAGGCACCCCACCGGGGAGCTGTTTTTT
CDR3 protein: CASSQDRHPTGELFF

clone size: NA
J gene: TRBJ2-2
D gene: NA
V gene: TRBV4-3
CDR3 DNA: TGCGCCAGCAGCCGGACTACGAACACCGGGGAGCTGTTTTTT
CDR3 protein: CASSRTTNTGELFF

clone size: NA
J gene: TRBJ1-5
D gene: NA
V gene: TRBV6-1
CDR3 DNA: TGTGCCAGCAGTGACAGGGGAGGGAGGCCCCAGCATTTT
CDR3 protein: CASSDRGGRPQHF

clone size: NA
J gene: TRBJ1-1
D gene: NA
V gene: TRBV10-3
CDR3 DNA: TGTGCCATCAGTGAGTACGGTCGGGGGGCAGGAACTGAAGCTTTCTTT
CDR3 protein: CAISEYGRGAGTEAFF

clone size: NA
J gene: TRBJ2-2
D gene: TRBD2
V gene: TRBV7-2
CDR3 DNA: TGTGCCAGCAGCTTAGGCGGGAGAGTAAGTCCCGGGGAGCTGTTTTTT
CDR3 protein: CASSLGGRVSPGELFF

clone size: NA
J gene: TRBJ1-2
D gene: TRBD1
V gene: TRBV5-6
CDR3 DNA: TGTGCCAGCAGATGGGACAGGGGAAATGGCTACACCTTC
CDR3 protein: CASRWDRGNGYTF

clone size: once
J gene: TRBJ2-7
D gene: TRBD2
V gene: TRBV10-3
CDR3 DNA: TGTGCCATCAGTGAGCAACTAGCGGGTAGCGAGCAGTACTTC
CDR3 protein: CAISEQLAGSEQYF

clone size: NA
J gene: TRBJ2-3
D gene: TRBD2
V gene: TRBV10-2
CDR3 DNA: TGCGCCAGCAGTGAGCCTGGACTAGCGGGAGGTTGGGCTAGCACAGATACGCAGTATTTT
CDR3 protein: CASSEPGLAGGWASTDTQYF

clone size: NA
J gene: TRBJ1-5
D gene: TRBD1
V gene: TRBV7-8
CDR3 DNA: TGTGCCAGCAGCCCCGGGACAGACGGCCAGCCCCAGCATTTT
CDR3 protein: CASSPGTDGQPQHF

clone size: NA
J gene: TRBJ2-1
D gene: NA
V gene: TRBV7-3
CDR3 DNA: TGTGCCAGCAGCTTATGGGGGGCCAATGAGCAGTTCTTC
CDR3 protein: CASSLWGANEQFF

clone size: NA
J gene: TRBJ1-1
D gene: NA
V gene: TRBV2
CDR3 DNA: TGTGCCAGCAGTGATTGGGGCAGTTCAGGGGAAGCTTTCTTT
CDR3 protein: CASSDWGSSGEAFF

clone size: NA
J gene: TRBJ1-2
D gene: TRBD1
V gene: TRBV5-1
CDR3 DNA: TGCGCCAGCAGTTCCGGGACAGGGGCGGGATATGGCTACACCTTC
CDR3 protein: CASSSGTGAGYGYTF

clone size: once
J gene: TRBJ2-1
D gene: TRBD2
V gene: TRBV29-1
CDR3 DNA: TGCAGCGTTGCTAGCGGGAGAGGGGAGGCCTACAATGAGCAGTTCTTC
CDR3 protein: CSVASGRGEAYNEQFF